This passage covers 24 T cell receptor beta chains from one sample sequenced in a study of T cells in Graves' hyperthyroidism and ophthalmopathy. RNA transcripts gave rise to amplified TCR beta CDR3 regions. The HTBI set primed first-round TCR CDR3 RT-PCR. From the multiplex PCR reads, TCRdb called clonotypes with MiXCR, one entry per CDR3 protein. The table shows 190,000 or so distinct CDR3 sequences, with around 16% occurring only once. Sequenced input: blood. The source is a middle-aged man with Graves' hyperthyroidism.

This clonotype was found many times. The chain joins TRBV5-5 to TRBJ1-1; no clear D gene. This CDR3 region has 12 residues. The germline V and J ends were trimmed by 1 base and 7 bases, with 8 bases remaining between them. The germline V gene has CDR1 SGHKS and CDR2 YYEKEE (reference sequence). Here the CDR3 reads CASSLMRNEAFF. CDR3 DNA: TGTGCCAGCAGCTTGATGCGGAATGAAGCTTTCTTT.

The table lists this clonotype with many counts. CDR3: CASGTGQGVNYEQYF. The CDR3 nucleotides are TGTGCCAGCGGAACCGGACAGGGGGTAAACTACGAGCAGTACTTC. The chain couples TRBV27 to TRBJ2-7, with TRBD1 matching 10 bases. The CDR3 loop spans 15 amino acids. With 8 bases clipped from V and 3 bases from J, the junction kept 10 bases outside the gene matches. Germline CDR1 and CDR2: MNHEY and SMNVEV (reference sequence).

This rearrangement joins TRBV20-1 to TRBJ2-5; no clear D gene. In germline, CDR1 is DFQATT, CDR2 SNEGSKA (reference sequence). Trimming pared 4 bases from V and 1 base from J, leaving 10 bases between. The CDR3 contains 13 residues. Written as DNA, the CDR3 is TGCAGTGCTACCACAGCCTCCCAAGAGACCCAGTACTTC. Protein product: CSATTASQETQYF.

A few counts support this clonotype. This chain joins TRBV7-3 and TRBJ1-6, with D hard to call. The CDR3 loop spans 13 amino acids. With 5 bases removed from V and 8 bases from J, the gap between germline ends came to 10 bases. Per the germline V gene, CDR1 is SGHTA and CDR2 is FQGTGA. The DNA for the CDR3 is TGTGCCAGCAGCCCCTCTGGCCATTCACCCCTCCACTTT. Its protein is CASSPSGHSPLHF.

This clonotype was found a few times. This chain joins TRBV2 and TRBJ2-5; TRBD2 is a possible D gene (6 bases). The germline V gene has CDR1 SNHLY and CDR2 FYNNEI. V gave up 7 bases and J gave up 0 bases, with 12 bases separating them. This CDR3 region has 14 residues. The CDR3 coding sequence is TGTGCCAGCAAGGGACTTCTAAACCAAGAGACCCAGTACTTC. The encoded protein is CASKGLLNQETQYF. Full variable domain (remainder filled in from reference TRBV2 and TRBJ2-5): EPEVTQTPSHQVTQMGQEVILRCVPISNHLYFYWYRQILGQKVEFLVSFYNNEISEKSEIFDDQFSVERPDGSNFTLKIRSTKLEDSAMYFCASKGLLNQETQYFGPGTRLLVL.

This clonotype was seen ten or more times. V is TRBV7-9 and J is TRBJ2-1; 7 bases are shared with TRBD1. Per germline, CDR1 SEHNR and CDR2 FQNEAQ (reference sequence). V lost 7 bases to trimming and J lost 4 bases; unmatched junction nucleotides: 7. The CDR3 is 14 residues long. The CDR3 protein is CASIPMTGYNEQFF. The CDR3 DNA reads TGTGCCAGCATCCCCATGACAGGGTACAATGAGCAGTTCTTC.

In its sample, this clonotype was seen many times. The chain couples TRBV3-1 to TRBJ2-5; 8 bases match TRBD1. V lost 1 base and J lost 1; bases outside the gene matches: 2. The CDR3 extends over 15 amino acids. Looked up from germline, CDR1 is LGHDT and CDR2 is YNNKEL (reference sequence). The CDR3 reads CASSQGTGLQETQYF. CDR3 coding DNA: TGTGCCAGCAGCCAAGGGACAGGGCTCCAAGAGACCCAGTACTTC.

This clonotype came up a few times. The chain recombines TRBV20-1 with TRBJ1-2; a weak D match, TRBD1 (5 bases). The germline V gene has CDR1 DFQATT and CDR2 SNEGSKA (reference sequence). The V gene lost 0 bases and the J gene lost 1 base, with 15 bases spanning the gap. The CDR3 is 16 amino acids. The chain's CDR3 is CSARDPSGGGNYGYTF. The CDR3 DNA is TGCAGTGCTAGAGATCCCTCCGGTGGGGGTAACTATGGCTACACCTTC.

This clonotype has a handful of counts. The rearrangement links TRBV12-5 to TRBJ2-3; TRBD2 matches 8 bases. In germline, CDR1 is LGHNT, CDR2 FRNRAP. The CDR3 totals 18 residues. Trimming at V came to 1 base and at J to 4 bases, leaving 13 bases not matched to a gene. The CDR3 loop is CASGLALSSGVLADTQYF. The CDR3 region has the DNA TGTGCTAGTGGTTTGGCCCTGAGTAGCGGGGTTTTGGCAGATACGCAGTATTTT. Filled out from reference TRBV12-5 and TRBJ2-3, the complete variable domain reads DARVTQTPRHKVTEMGQEVTMRCQPILGHNTVFWYRQTMMQGLELLAYFRNRAPLDDSGMPKDRFSAEMPDATLATLKIQPSEPRDSAVYFCASGLALSSGVLADTQYFGPGTRLTVL.

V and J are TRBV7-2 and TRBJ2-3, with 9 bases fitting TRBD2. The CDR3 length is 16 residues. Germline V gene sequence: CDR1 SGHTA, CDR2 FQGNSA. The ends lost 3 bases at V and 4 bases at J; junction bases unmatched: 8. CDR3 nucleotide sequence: TGTGCCAGCAGCTTGTGGCGGGGGGGCTTCGCAGATACGCAGTATTTT. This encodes CASSLWRGGFADTQYF. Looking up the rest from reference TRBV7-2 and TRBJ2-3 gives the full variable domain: GAGVSQSPSNKVTEKGKDVELRCDPISGHTALYWYRQSLGQGLEFLIYFQGNSAPDKSGLPSDRFSAERTGGSVSTLTIQRTQQEDSAVYLCASSLWRGGFADTQYFGPGTRLTVL.

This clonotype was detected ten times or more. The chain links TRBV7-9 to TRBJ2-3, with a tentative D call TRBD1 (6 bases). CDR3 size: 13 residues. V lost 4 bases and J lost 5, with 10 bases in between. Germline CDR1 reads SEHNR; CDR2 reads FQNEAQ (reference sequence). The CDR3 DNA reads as TGTGCCAGCAGCTCTCAGACAGGAGATACGCAGTATTTT. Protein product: CASSSQTGDTQYF.

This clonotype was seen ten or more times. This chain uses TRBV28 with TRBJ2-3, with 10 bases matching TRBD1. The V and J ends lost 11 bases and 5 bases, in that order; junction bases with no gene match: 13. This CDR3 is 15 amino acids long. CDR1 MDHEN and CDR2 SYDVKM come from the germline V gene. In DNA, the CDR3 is TGTGCCTTTAGTGGTGCGGGACAGGGGAAAGATACGCAGTATTTT. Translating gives CAFSGAGQGKDTQYF.

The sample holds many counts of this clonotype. The CDR3 bases are TGTGCCTGGAGCCCCAGGGGACCCTATGGCTACACCTTC. This encodes CAWSPRGPYGYTF. The chain is built from TRBV30 and TRBJ1-2, with a weak D call TRBD1 (6 bases). This CDR3 region has 13 residues. Trimming stripped 3 bases from V and 4 bases from J, with 12 bases between. CDR1 is GTSNPN, CDR2 SVGIG, per germline (reference sequence). Together with reference TRBV30 and TRBJ1-2, the CDR3 gives the full variable domain: SQTIHQWPATLVQPVGSPLSLECTVEGTSNPNLYWYRQAAGRGLQLLFYSVGIGQISSEVPQNLSASRPQDRQFILSSKKLLLSDSGFYLCAWSPRGPYGYTFGSGTRLTVV.

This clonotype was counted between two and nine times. Written as DNA, the CDR3 is TGTGCCAGCAGCTTGAGGGACGGCAGCTCCTACGAGCAGTACTTC. This sequence encodes CASSLRDGSSYEQYF. The V gene is TRBV5-4, the J gene TRBJ2-7; the D gene could be TRBD1 or TRBD2 (5 bases each). Germline V gives CDR1 SGHNT, CDR2 YYREEE (reference sequence). Trimming cost V 1 base and J 0 bases, with 11 bases left between them. The CDR3 spans 15 residues. Full variable domain (missing parts from reference TRBV5-4 and TRBJ2-7): ETGVTQSPTHLIKTRGQQVTLRCSSQSGHNTVSWYQQALGQGPQFIFQYYREEENGRGNFPPRFSGLQFPNYSSELNVNALELDDSALYLCASSLRDGSSYEQYFGPGTRLTVT.

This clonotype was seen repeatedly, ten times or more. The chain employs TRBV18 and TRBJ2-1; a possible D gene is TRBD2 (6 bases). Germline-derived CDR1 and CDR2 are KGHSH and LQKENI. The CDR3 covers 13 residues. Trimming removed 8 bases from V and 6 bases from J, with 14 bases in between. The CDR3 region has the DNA TGTGCCAGCCTGGGCGGGGCCGGCAATGAGCAGTTCTTC. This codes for CASLGGAGNEQFF.

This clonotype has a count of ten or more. The CDR3 nucleotides read TGTGCCAGCAGTTACGGCGCCACGAACACTGAAGCTTTCTTT. Protein sequence: CASSYGATNTEAFF. This chain joins TRBV6-2 or TRBV6-3 and TRBJ1-1; D not certain. The V gene lost 2 bases and the J gene lost 1 base, with 8 bases spanning the gap. The CDR3 loop spans 14 amino acids. Germline V gene sequence: CDR1 MNHEY, CDR2 SVGEGT.

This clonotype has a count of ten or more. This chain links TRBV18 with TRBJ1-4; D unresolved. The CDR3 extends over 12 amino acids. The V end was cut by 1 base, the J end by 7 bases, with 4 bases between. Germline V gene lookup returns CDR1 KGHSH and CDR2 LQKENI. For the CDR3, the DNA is TGTGCCAGCTCACCACGGGGTGAAAAACTGTTTTTT. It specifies CASSPRGEKLFF.

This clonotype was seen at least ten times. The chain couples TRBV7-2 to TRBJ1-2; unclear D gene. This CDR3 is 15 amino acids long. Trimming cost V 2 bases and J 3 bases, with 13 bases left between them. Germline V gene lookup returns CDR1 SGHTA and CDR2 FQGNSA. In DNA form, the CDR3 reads TGTGCCAGCAGCTTAAGGATCGGAGATGACTATGGCTACACCTTC. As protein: CASSLRIGDDYGYTF.

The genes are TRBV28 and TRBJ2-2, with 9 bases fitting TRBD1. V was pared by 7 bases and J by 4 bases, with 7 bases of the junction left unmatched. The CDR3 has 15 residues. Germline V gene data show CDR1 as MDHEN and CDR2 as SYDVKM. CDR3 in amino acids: CASNRDRASTGELFF. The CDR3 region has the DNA TGTGCCAGCAATCGGGACAGGGCGAGCACCGGGGAGCTGTTTTTT. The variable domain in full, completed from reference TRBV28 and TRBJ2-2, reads DVKVTQSSRYLVKRTGEKVFLECVQDMDHENMFWYRQDPGLGLRLIYFSYDVKMKEKGDIPEGYSVSREKKERFSLILESASTNQTSMYLCASNRDRASTGELFFGEGSRLTVL.

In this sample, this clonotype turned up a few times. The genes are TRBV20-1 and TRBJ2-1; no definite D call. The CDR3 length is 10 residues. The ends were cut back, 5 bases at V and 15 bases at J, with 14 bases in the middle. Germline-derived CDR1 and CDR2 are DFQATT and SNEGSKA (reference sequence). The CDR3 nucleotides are TGCAGTGCTTGGACCGGAACCTGGTTCTTC. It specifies CSAWTGTWFF.

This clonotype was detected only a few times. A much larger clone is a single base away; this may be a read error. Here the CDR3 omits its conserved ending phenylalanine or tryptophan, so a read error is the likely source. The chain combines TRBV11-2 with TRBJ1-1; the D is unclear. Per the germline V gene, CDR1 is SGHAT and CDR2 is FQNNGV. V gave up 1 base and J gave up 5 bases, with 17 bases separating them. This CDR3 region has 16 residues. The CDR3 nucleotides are TGTGCCAGCAGCTTAGTGAGTCTGGACCCTCCTACTGAAGCTTTCCTT. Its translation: CASSLVSLDPPTEAFL.

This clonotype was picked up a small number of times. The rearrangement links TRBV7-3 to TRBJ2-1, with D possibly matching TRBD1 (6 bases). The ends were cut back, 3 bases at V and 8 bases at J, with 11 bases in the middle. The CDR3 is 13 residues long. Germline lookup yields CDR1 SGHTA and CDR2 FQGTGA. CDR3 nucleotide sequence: TGTGCCAGCAGCTTTGGGACAAAAGATGAGCAGTTCTTC. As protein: CASSFGTKDEQFF.

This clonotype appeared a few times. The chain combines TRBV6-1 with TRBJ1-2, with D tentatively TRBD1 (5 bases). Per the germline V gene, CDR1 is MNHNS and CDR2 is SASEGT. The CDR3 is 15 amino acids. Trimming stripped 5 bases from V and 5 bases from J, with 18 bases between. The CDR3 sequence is CASSPAGVRGYGYTF. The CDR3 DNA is TGTGCCAGCAGTCCCGCCGGGGTCCGGGGGTATGGCTACACCTTC.

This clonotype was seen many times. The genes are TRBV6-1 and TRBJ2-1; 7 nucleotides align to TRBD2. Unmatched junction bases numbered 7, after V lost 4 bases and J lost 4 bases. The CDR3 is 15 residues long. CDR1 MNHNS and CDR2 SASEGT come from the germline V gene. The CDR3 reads CASSGGLLQYNEQFF. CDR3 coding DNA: TGTGCCAGCAGTGGGGGACTACTCCAATACAATGAGCAGTTCTTC.